In this sample, the clone carrying this TCR beta chain turned up a few times. This sample is drawn from a study of blood T cell repertoires in COVID-19. The overall study: COVID-19 samples from acute and convalescent phases originated in the United States, Italy and Spain.

Assay: immunoSEQ multiplex PCR; the TCRdb copy retains only in-frame clones and omits some. Of 83,000 or so clones in the sample, almost 85% were seen once. The CDR3 is 15 residues long. Germline V gene sequence: CDR1 SGHKS, CDR2 YYEKEE (reference sequence). V was pared by 4 bases and J by 5 bases, with 7 bases of the junction left unmatched. The sample taken for sequencing was peripheral blood. The clonotype comes from a human donor in a cohort sampled during active COVID-19. The chain employs TRBV5-5 and TRBJ1-2; 11 bases align to TRBD1. The CDR3 nucleotides read TGTGCCAGCAGCGACCCTGGACAGGGGGCGTATGGCTACACCTTC. This gives the protein CASSDPGQGAYGYTF.